This is a list of T cell receptor beta chains from one sample in a study of T cell responses to AZD1222 COVID-19 vaccine. The assay was immunoSEQ multiplex PCR, and TCRdb's table has in-frame clones only and misses some. Of 150,000 to 200,000 clones in the sample, around 93% are singletons; the top ten hold over 0.95%. The material was peripheral blood, obtained 28 days after the second AZD1222 dose. These receptors all come from an adult who received the AZD1222 COVID-19 vaccine. Both conserved end residues are part of each CDR3. The D gene is left open where the match is weak. Rows may omit the clone size; those that give it use once, few, many or a size class.

>TRBJ1-1|TRBD1|.|TRBV28
CASSFEQGSRTEAFF
TGTGCCAGCAGTTTCGAACAGGGGAGTCGAACTGAAGCTTTCTTT
>TRBJ2-3|TRBD2|.|TRBV7-9
CASSLLWAGVTDTQYF
TGTGCCAGCAGCCTGCTATGGGCGGGGGTCACAGATACGCAGTATTTT
>TRBJ1-1|TRBD1|.|TRBV18
CASSPGQVLNTEAFF
TGTGCCAGCTCACCAGGACAGGTTCTGAACACTGAAGCTTTCTTT
>TRBJ1-5|TRBD1|.|TRBV4-1
CASSQDGTGVHQPQHF
TGCGCCAGCAGCCAAGATGGGACAGGGGTCCATCAGCCCCAGCATTTT
>TRBJ1-2|.|.|TRBV6-5
CASSYSGGGVGYGYTF
TGTGCCAGCAGTTACTCTGGGGGGGGCGTGGGATATGGCTACACCTTC
>TRBJ1-5|.|.|TRBV6-5
CASSYSGVEVNQPQHF
TGTGCCAGCAGTTACTCAGGAGTTGAAGTCAATCAGCCCCAGCATTTT
>TRBJ1-5|.|.|TRBV11-2
CASSPGYSMDQPQHF
TGTGCCAGCAGCCCGGGGTATAGCATGGATCAGCCCCAGCATTTT
>TRBJ2-5|TRBD2|once|TRBV19
CASRLAGERETQYF
TGTGCCAGCCGACTAGCGGGGGAACGGGAGACCCAGTACTTC
>TRBJ1-2|.|once|TRBV9
CASSLTGPYGYTF
TGTGCCAGCAGCCTTACTGGACCCTATGGCTACACCTTC
>TRBJ1-2|.|.|TRBV29-1
CSVPLRGGNYGYTF
TGCAGCGTCCCCTTAAGAGGAGGTAACTATGGCTACACCTTC
>TRBJ2-6|TRBD2|.|TRBV4-1
CASSQSRRASGAYPSGANVLTF
TGCGCCAGCAGCCAATCCAGGAGAGCTAGCGGGGCGTACCCCTCTGGGGCCAACGTCCTGACTTTC
>TRBJ1-1|.|.|TRBV19
CASQGFTEAFF
TGTGCCAGCCAGGGGTTCACTGAAGCTTTCTTT
>TRBJ1-1|TRBD1|.|TRBV4-3
CASSRDDTGTVNTEAFF
TGCGCCAGCAGCCGAGATGATACCGGGACAGTGAACACTGAAGCTTTCTTT